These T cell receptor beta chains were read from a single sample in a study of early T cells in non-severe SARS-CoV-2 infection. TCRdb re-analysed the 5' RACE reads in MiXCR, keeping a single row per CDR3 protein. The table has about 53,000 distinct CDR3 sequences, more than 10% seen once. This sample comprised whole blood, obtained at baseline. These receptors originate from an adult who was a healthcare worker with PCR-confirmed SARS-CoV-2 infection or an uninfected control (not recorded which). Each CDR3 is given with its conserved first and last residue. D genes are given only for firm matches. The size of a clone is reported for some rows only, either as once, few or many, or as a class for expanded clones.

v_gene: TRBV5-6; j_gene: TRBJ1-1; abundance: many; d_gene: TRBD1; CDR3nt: TGTGCCAGCAGCTTGATTGCAGGGGGCATGACTGAAGCTTTCTTT; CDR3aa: CASSLIAGGMTEAFF
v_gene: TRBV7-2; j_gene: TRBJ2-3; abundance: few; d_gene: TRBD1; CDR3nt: TGTGCCAGCAGGGACAGGGGGCGAACAGATACGCAGTATTTT; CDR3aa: CASRDRGRTDTQYF
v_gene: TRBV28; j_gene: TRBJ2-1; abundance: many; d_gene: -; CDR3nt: TGTGCCAGCAGTACTGGGCTAGCCAAATACAATGAGCAGTTCTTC; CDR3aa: CASSTGLAKYNEQFF
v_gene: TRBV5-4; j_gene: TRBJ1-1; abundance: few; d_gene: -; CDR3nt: TGTGCCAGCAGAGGGATGAACACTGAAGCTTTCTTT; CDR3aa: CASRGMNTEAFF
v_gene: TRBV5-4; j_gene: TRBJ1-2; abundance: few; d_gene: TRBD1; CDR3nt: TGTGCCAGCAAGGGGACAGGGGGCAACGTATTCGACTATGGCTACACCTTC; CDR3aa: CASKGTGGNVFDYGYTF
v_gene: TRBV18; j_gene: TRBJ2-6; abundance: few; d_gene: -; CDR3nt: TGTGCCAGCTCACCACTGGGCAGGTTCACCTCCTCTGGGGCCAACGTCCTGACTTTC; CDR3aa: CASSPLGRFTSSGANVLTF
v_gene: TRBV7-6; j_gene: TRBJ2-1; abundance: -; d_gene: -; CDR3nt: TGTGCCAGCAGCCTGCTATTCCCGGATGAGCAGTTCTTC; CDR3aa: CASSLLFPDEQFF
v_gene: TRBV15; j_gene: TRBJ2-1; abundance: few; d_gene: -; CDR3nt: TGTGCCACCAGCAGCCGGGACTTCTACAATGAGCAGTTCTTC; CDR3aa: CATSSRDFYNEQFF
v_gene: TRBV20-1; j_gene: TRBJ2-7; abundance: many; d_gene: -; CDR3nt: TGCAGTGCTAGTGGGGTCTACGAGCAGTACTTC; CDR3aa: CSASGVYEQYF
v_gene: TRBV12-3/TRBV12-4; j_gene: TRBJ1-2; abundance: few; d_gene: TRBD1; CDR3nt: TGTGCCAGCAGTCCGGACAGGGGGCACTATGGCTACACCTTC; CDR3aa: CASSPDRGHYGYTF
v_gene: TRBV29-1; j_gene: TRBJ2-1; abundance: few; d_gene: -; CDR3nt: TGCAGCTCATCGACCCAGTACAATGAGCAGTTCTTC; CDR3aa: CSSSTQYNEQFF
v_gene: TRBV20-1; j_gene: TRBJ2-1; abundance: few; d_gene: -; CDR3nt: TGCAGTGCTAGAATGCCGGGACTCTCCTACAATGAGCAGTTCTTC; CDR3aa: CSARMPGLSYNEQFF
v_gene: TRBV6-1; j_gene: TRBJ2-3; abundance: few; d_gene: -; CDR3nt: TGTGCCAGCAGTGAAACTACGACGGGAGCTTCGACAGATACGCAGTATTTT; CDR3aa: CASSETTTGASTDTQYF
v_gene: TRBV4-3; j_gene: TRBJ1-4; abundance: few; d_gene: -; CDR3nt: TGCGCCAGCAGCCTACGGAATTTAGCTAATGAAAAACTGTTTTTT; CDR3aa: CASSLRNLANEKLFF
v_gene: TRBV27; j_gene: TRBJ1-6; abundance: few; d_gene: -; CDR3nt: TGTGCCAGCAGGAGGGGACGGGGCTCGGGGTCACCCCTCCACTTT; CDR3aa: CASRRGRGSGSPLHF
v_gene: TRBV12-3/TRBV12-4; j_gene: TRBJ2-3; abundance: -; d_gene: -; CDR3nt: TGTGCCAGCACTGGCCCGTTATGGGATACGCAGTATTTT; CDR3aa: CASTGPLWDTQYF
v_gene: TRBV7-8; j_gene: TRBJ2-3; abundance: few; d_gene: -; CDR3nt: TGTGCCAGCAGCACTACTGCTTCCAGTAGAAAGTATTTT; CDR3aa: CASSTTASSRKYF
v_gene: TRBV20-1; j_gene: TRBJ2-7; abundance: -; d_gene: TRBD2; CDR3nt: TGCAGTGCTAAGCCCGGGACTAGCGGACTGAACGAGCAGTACTTC; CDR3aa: CSAKPGTSGLNEQYF
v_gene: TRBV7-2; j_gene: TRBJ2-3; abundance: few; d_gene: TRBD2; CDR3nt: TGTGCCAGCGGAGCGGGAGCGAATACGCAGTATTTT; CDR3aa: CASGAGANTQYF
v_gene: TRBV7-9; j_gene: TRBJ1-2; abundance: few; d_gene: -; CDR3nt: TGTGCCAGCAGCTTATCCTATGACTACACCTTC; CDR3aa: CASSLSYDYTF
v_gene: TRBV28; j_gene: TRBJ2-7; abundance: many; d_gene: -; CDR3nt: TGTGCCAGCAGCCAGACAATGCACGAGCAGTACTTC; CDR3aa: CASSQTMHEQYF
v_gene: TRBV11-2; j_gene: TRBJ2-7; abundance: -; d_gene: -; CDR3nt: TGTGCCAGCAGTCGTTCGTACGAGCAGTACTTC; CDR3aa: CASSRSYEQYF
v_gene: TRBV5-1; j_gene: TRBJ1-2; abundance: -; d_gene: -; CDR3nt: TGCGCCAGCAGCGCATCCAGGGGCTCCAACTATGGCTACACCTTC; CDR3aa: CASSASRGSNYGYTF
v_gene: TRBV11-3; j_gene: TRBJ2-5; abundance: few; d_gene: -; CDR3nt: TGTGCCAGCAGCCCTACAGGGAACGAAGAGACCCAGTACTTC; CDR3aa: CASSPTGNEETQYF
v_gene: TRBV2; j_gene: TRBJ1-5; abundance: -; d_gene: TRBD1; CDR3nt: TGTGCCAGCAAAAAGGGACAGGGCAATAGCAATCAGCCCCAGCATTTT; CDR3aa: CASKKGQGNSNQPQHF
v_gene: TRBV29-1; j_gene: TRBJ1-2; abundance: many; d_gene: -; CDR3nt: TGCAGCGTTCTCGCCAACCTGGATGGCTACACCTTC; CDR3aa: CSVLANLDGYTF
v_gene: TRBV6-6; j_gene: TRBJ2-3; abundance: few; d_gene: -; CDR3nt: TGTGCCAGCAGTTACTATCGTGGCGGGAAAGCAGATACGCAGTATTTT; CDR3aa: CASSYYRGGKADTQYF
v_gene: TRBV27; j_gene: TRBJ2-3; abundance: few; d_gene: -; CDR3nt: TGTGCCAGCAGTAGGAGGAGGAGCACAGATACGCAGTATTTT; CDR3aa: CASSRRRSTDTQYF
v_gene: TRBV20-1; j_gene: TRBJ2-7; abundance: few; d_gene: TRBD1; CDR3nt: TGCAGTGCTAGAAGGGACAGTTCCTACGAGCAGTACTTC; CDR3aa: CSARRDSSYEQYF